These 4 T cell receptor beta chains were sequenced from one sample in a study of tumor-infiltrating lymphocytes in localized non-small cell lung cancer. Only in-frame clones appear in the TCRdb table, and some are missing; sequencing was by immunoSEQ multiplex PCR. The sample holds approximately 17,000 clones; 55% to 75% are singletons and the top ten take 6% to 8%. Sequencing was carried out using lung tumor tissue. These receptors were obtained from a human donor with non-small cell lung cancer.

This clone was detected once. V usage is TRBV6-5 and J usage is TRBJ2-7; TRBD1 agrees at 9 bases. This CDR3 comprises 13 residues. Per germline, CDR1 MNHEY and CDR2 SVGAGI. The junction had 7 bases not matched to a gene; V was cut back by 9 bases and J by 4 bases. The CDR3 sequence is CASGWDRDYEQYF. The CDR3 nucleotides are TGTGCCAGTGGCTGGGACAGGGATTACGAGCAGTACTTC.

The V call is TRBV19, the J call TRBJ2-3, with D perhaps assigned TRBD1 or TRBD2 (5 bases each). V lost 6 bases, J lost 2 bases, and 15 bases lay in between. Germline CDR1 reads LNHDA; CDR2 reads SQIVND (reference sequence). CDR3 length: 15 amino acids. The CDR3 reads CASRSRGTFTDTQYF. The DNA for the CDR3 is TGTGCCAGTAGATCTAGAGGGACCTTCACAGATACGCAGTATTTT.

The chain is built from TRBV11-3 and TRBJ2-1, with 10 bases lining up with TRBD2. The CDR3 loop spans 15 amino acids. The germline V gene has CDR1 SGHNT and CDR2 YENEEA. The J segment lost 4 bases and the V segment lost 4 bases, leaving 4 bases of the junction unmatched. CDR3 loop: CASSSLAGQYNEQFF. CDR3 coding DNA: TGTGCCAGCAGCTCACTAGCGGGGCAGTACAATGAGCAGTTCTTC.

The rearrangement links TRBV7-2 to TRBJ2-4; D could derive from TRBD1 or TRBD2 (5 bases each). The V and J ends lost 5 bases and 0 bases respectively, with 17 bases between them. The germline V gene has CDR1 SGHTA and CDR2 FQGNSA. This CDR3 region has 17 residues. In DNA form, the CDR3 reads TGTGCCAGCAGCCCTCAGTCGGGACGGCTAGCCAAAAACATTCAGTACTTC. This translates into CASSPQSGRLAKNIQYF.